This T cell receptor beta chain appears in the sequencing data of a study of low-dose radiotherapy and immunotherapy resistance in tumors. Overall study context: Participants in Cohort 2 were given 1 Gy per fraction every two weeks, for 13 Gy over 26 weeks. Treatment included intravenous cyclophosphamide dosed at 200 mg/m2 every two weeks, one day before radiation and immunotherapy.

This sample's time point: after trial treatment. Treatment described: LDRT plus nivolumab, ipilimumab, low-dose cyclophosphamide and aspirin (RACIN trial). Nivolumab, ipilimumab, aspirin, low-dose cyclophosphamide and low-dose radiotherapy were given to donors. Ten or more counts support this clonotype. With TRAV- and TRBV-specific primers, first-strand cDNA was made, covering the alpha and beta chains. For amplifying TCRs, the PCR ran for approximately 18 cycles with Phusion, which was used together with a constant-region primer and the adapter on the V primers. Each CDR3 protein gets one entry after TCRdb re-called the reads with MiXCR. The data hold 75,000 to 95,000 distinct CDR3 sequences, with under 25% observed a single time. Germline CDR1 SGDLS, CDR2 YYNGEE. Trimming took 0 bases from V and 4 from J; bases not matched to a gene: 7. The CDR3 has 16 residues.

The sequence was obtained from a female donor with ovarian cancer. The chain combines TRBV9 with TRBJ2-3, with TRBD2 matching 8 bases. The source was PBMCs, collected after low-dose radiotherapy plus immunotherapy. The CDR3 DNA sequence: TGTGCCAGCAGCGTAGGGTCAGCGGGAGAGGCAGATACGCAGTATTTT. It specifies CASSVGSAGEADTQYF.